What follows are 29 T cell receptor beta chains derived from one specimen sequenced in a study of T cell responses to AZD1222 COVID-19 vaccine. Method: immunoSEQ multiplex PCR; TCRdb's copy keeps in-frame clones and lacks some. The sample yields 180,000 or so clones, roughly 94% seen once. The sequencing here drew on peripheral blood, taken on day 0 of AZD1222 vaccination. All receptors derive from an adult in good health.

CDR3: CASSSDSDAEAFF. In nucleotides, the CDR3 is TGTGCCAGCAGCTCGGACAGCGACGCTGAAGCTTTCTTT. The J gene is TRBJ1-1, the V gene TRBV5-8, with D possibly matching TRBD1 (6 bases). CDR1 and CDR2 from the germline V gene are SGHTS and YDEGEE. The CDR3 has 13 amino acids. V was trimmed by 3 bases and J by 6 bases, leaving 12 bases between them. The variable domain in full, completed from reference TRBV5-8 and TRBJ1-1, reads EAGVTQSPTHLIKTRGQQATLRCSPISGHTSVYWYQQALGLGLQFLLWYDEGEERNRGNFPPRFSGRQFPNYSSELNVNALELEDSALYLCASSSDSDAEAFFGQGTRLTVV.

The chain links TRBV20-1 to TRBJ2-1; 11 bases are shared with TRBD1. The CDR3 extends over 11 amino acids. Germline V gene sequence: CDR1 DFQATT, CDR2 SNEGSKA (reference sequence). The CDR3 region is CMGQGGNEQFF. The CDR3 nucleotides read TGCATGGGACAGGGGGGGAATGAGCAGTTCTTC.

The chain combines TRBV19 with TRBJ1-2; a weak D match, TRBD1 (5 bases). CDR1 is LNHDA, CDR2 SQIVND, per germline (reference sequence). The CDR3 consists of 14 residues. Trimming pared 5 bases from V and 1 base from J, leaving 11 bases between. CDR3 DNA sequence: TGTGCCAGTAGTGGGGCACCGGGTAACTATGGCTACACCTTC. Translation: CASSGAPGNYGYTF.

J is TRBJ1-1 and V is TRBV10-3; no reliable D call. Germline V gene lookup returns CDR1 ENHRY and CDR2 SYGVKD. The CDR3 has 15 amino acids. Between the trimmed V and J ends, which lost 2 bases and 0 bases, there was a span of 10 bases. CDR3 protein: CAISEGGEVNTEAFF. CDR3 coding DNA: TGTGCCATCAGTGAGGGAGGTGAAGTGAACACTGAAGCTTTCTTT.

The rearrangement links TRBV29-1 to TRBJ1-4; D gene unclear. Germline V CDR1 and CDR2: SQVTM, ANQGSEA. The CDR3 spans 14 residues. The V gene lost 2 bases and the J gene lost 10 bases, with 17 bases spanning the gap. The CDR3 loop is CSVEFGQVGGKLFF. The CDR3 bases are TGCAGCGTTGAATTTGGCCAGGTTGGCGGAAAACTGTTTTTT.

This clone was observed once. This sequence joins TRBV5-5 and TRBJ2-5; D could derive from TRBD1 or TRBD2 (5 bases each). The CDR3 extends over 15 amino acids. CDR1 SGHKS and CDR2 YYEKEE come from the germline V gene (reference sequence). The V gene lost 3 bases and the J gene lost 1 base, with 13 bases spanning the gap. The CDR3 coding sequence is TGTGCCAGCAGCTCGGCTCGGGACCTCCAAGAGACCCAGTACTTC. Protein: CASSSARDLQETQYF.

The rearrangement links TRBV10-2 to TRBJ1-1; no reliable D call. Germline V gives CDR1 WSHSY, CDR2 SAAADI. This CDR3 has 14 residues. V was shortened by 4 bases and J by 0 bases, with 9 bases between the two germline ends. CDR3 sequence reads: CASSVSQLNTEAFF. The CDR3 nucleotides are TGCGCCAGCAGTGTAAGTCAGTTGAACACTGAAGCTTTCTTT.

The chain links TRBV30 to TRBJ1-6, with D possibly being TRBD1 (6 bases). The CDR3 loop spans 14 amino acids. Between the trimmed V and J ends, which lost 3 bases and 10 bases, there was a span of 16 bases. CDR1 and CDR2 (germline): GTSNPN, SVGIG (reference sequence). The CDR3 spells CAWRATGRGSPLHF. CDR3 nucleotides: TGTGCCTGGAGAGCTACAGGGAGGGGATCACCCCTCCACTTT.

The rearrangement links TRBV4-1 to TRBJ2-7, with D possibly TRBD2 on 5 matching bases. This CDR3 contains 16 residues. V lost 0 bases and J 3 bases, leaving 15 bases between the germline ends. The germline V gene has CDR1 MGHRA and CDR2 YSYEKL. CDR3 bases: TGCGCCAGCAGCCAAGATAAGGCTAGCTCGGGCTACGAGCAGTACTTC. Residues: CASSQDKASSGYEQYF.

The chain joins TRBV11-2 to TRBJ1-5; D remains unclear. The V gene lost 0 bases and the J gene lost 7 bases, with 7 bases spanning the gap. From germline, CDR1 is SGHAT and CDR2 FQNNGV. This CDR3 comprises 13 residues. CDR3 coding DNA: TGTGCCAGCAGCTTAGATTGGCAACAGCCCCAGCATTTT. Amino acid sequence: CASSLDWQQPQHF.

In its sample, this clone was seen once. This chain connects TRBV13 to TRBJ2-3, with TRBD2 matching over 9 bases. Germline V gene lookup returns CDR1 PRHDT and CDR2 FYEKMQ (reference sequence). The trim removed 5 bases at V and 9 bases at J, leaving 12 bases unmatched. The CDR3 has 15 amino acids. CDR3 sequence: CASSQVGLAGLTQYF. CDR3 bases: TGTGCCAGCAGCCAGGTCGGTCTAGCGGGACTGACGCAGTATTTT.

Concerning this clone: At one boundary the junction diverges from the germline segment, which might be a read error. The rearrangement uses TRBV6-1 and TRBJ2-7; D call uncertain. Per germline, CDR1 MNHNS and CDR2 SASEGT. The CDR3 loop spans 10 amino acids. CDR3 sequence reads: CASSELTIDF. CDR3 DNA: TGTGCCAGCAGTGAACTGACGATCGACTTC.

CDR3 region: CASSEGDSGNTIYF. For the CDR3, the DNA is TGTGCCAGCAGTGAAGGAGACTCTGGAAACACCATATATTTT. This chain joins TRBV6-1 and TRBJ1-3; no firm D call. V was shortened by 1 base and J by 0 bases, with 4 bases between the two germline ends. The CDR3 sequence is 14 residues long. The germline CDR1 and CDR2 sequences are MNHNS and SASEGT.

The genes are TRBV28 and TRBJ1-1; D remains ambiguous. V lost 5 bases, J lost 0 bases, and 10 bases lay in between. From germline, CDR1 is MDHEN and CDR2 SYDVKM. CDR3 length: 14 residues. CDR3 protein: CASSPRDMNTEAFF. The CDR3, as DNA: TGTGCCAGCAGTCCCAGAGACATGAACACTGAAGCTTTCTTT.

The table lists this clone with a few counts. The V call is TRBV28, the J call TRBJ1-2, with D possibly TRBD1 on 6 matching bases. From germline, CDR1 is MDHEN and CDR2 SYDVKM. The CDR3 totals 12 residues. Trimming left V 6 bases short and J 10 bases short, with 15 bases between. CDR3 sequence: CASSLTDSYYTF. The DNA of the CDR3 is TGTGCCAGCAGCCTAACGGACAGCTACTACACCTTC.

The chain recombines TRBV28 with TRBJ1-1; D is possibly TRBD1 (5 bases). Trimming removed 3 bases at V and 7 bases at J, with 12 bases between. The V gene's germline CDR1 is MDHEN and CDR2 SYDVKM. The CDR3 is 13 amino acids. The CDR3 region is CASSFAGTFEAFF. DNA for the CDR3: TGTGCCAGCAGTTTCGCCGGGACCTTTGAAGCTTTCTTT.

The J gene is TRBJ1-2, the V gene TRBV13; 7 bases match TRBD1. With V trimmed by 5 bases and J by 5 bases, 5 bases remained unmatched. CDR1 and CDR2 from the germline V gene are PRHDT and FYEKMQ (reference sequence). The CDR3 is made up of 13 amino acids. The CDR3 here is CASSRGTEYGYTF. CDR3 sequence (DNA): TGTGCCAGCAGCCGAGGGACAGAGTATGGCTACACCTTC.

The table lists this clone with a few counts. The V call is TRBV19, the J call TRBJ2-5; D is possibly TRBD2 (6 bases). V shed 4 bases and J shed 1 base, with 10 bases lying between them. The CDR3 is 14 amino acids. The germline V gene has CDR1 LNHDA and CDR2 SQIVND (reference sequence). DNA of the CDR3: TGTGCCAGTAGTAGACGGGAGACCCAAGAGACCCAGTACTTC. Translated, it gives CASSRRETQETQYF. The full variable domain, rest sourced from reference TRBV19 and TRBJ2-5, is DGGITQSPKYLFRKEGQNVTLSCEQNLNHDAMYWYRQDPGQGLRLIYYSQIVNDFQKGDIAEGYSVSREKKESFPLTVTSAQKNPTAFYLCASSRRETQETQYFGPGTRLLVL.

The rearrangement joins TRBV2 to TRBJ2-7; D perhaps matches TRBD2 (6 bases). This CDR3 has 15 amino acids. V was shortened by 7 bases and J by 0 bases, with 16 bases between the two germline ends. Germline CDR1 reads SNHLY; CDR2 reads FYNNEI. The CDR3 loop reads CASKEGTGSSYEQYF. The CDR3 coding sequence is TGTGCCAGCAAAGAGGGGACTGGCAGCTCCTACGAGCAGTACTTC. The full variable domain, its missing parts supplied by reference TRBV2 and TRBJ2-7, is EPEVTQTPSHQVTQMGQEVILRCVPISNHLYFYWYRQILGQKVEFLVSFYNNEISEKSEIFDDQFSVERPDGSNFTLKIRSTKLEDSAMYFCASKEGTGSSYEQYFGPGTRLTVT.

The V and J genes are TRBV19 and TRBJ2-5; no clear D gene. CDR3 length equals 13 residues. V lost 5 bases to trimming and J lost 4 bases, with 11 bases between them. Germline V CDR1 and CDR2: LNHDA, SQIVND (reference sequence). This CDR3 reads CASSGGLGETQYF. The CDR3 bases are TGTGCCAGTAGTGGTGGGCTCGGAGAGACCCAGTACTTC. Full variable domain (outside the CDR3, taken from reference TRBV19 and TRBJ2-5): DGGITQSPKYLFRKEGQNVTLSCEQNLNHDAMYWYRQDPGQGLRLIYYSQIVNDFQKGDIAEGYSVSREKKESFPLTVTSAQKNPTAFYLCASSGGLGETQYFGPGTRLLVL.

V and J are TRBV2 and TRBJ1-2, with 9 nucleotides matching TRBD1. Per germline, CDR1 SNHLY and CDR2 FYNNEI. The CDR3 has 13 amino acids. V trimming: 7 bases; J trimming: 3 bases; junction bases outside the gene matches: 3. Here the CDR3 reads CASKRTGDYGYTF. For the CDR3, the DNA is TGTGCCAGCAAGCGGACAGGGGACTATGGCTACACCTTC.

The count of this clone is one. The CDR3 protein is CSVEDRGNTEAFF. The CDR3 DNA sequence: TGCAGCGTTGAGGACAGGGGGAACACTGAAGCTTTCTTT. This chain uses TRBV29-1 with TRBJ1-1; 9 bases line up with TRBD1. Per germline, CDR1 SQVTM and CDR2 ANQGSEA. CDR3 length: 13 amino acids. Trimming cost V 3 bases and J 1 base; bases outside gene matches: 0. The whole variable domain, filled in from reference TRBV29-1 and TRBJ1-1, reads SAVISQKPSRDICQRGTSLTIQCQVDSQVTMMFWYRQQPGQSLTLIATANQGSEATYESGFVIDKFPISRPNLTFSTLTVSNMSPEDSSIYLCSVEDRGNTEAFFGQGTRLTVV.

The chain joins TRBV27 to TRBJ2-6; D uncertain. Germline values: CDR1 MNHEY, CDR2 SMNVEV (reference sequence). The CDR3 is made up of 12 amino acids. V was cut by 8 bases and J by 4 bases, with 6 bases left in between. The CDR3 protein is CASRTGANVLTF. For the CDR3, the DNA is TGTGCCAGCCGTACCGGGGCCAACGTCCTGACTTTC.

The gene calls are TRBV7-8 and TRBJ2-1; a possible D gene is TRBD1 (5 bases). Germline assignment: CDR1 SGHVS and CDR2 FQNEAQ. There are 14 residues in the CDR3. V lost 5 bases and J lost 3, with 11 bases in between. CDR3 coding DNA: TGTGCCAGCAGCGTCATGACAGTCTACAATGAGCAGTTCTTC. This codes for CASSVMTVYNEQFF.

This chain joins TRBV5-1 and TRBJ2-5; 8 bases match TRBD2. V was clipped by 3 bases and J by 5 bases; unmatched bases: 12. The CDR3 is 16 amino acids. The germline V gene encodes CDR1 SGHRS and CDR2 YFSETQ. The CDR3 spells CASSSITGTRKETQYF. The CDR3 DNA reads TGCGCCAGCAGCTCCATCACCGGGACTAGGAAGGAGACCCAGTACTTC. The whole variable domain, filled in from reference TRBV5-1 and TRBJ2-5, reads KAGVTQTPRYLIKTRGQQVTLSCSPISGHRSVSWYQQTPGQGLQFLFEYFSETQRNKGNFPGRFSGRQFSNSRSEMNVSTLELGDSALYLCASSSITGTRKETQYFGPGTRLLVL.

The CDR3 protein is CASSLESGIGDYNEQFF. The CDR3 nucleotides are TGTGCCAGCAGCTTAGAGAGCGGCATAGGGGACTACAATGAGCAGTTCTTC. V usage is TRBV11-3 and J usage is TRBJ2-1, with D perhaps given as TRBD1 or TRBD2 (5 bases each). This CDR3 spans 17 amino acids. Trimming took 0 bases from V and 3 from J, leaving 15 bases between them. Germline V gene sequence: CDR1 SGHNT, CDR2 YENEEA.

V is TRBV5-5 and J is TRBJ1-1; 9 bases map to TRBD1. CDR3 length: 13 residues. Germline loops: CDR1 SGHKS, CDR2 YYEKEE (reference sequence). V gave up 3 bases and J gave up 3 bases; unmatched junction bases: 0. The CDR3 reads CASSWDRDTEAFF. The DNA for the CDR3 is TGTGCCAGCAGCTGGGACAGGGACACTGAAGCTTTCTTT. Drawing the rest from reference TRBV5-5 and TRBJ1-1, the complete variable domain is DAGVTQSPTHLIKTRGQQVTLRCSPISGHKSVSWYQQVLGQGPQFIFQYYEKEERGRGNFPDRFSARQFPNYSSELNVNALLLGDSALYLCASSWDRDTEAFFGQGTRLTVV.

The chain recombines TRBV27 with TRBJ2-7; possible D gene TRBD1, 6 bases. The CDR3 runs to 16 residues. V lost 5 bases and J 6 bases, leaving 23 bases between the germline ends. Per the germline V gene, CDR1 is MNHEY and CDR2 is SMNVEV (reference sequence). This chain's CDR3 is CASSRARGTDSREQYF. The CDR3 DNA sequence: TGTGCCAGCAGTCGAGCTAGAGGGACGGACAGCCGCGAGCAGTACTTC.

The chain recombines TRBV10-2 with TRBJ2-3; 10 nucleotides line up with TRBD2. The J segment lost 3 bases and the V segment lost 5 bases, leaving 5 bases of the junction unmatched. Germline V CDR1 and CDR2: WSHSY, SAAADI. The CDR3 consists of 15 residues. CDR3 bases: TGCGCCAGCAGTCTGGCTAGCGGGAGTACAGATACGCAGTATTTT. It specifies CASSLASGSTDTQYF.